This TCR beta chain appears in the sequencing data of a study of CD8 T cells in ankylosing spondylitis. A word on this clonotype: Its antigen is unknown.

For TCR beta, libraries came from quantitative 5'-RACE with molecular barcodes. A single record per CDR3 protein comes from TCRdb applying MiXCR to the 5' RACE reads. This table holds roughly 230,000 distinct CDR3 sequences, 15% to 20% found once. Looked up from germline, CDR1 is SQVTM and CDR2 is ANQGSEA. The CDR3 has 14 residues. Trimming stripped 0 bases from V and 1 base from J, with 7 bases between. Overall study findings and caveats: Past studies reported some motif variants in reactive arthritis synovial fluid and blood. Peripheral blood held disease-linked clones only at relatively low frequency, and these were CD8+. Disease-linked clones were reportedly significantly enriched in matched ankylosing spondylitis synovial fluid.

The rearrangement uses TRBV29-1 and TRBJ2-1; weak D call: TRBD1 (5 bases). This TCR was recovered from a male donor with ankylosing spondylitis or in good health (not recorded which). The sequenced sample consisted of blood, either unsorted or a sorted T cell fraction (not recorded which). DNA of the CDR3: TGCAGCGTTGAAGATAGGGGTTCCTACAATGAGCAGTTCTTC. It is translated as CSVEDRGSYNEQFF.